This entry lists 22 T cell receptor beta chains sequenced from one sample in a study of blood T cell repertoires in COVID-19. The protocol was immunoSEQ multiplex PCR, while the TCRdb copy is restricted to in-frame clones and leaves out a portion. Of some 90,000 clones in the sample, around 90% were seen once. The sequencing input was peripheral blood. These receptor sequences come from a man between 50 and 59 years old with COVID-19, enrolled during active disease.

This clone was seen once. CDR3 sequence (DNA): TGTGCCAGCAGCTTACGGTTGGCAGTCGCGGGGGGTGGGAAGACCCAGTACTTC. Translating gives CASSLRLAVAGGGKTQYF. The chain combines TRBV7-8 with TRBJ2-5; 8 bases match TRBD2. V lost 2 bases to trimming and J lost 6 bases; unmatched junction nucleotides: 17. The CDR3 runs 18 residues. Germline CDR1 and CDR2: SGHVS and FQNEAQ.

This chain uses TRBV18 with TRBJ1-5; 7 bases match TRBD1. The CDR3 spans 15 residues. Unmatched junction bases numbered 10, after V lost 6 bases and J lost 5 bases. Germline CDR1 reads KGHSH; CDR2 reads LQKENI. The CDR3 loop is CASSQETGVDQPQHF. CDR3 bases: TGTGCCAGCTCCCAGGAAACAGGGGTAGATCAGCCCCAGCATTTT.

The chain recombines TRBV3-1 (or the pseudogene TRBV3-2) with TRBJ1-1, with 8 bases aligning to TRBD1. Trimming removed 4 bases from V and 1 base from J; junction bases left unmatched: 14. CDR1 LGHDT and CDR2 YNNKEL come from the germline V gene (reference sequence). The CDR3 length is 18 residues. The CDR3 nucleotides are TGTGCCAGCAGCCGACCAAGTTTCACCGGGACAGGGAACACTGAAGCTTTCTTT. Translation: CASSRPSFTGTGNTEAFF.

The CDR3 DNA follows: TGTGCCAGCTCACCAGCAGTCAACACTGAAGCTTTCTTT. Protein sequence: CASSPAVNTEAFF. The genes are TRBV18 and TRBJ1-1; no definite D call. Germline values: CDR1 KGHSH, CDR2 LQKENI. V dropped 2 bases and J dropped 2 bases, with 6 bases sitting between them. The CDR3 is 13 amino acids.

The genes are TRBV20-1 and TRBJ1-1; no clear D. Trimming took off 5 bases at V and 4 bases at J, with 8 bases between the two ends. The CDR3 spans 11 residues. CDR1 and CDR2 from the germline V gene are DFQATT and SNEGSKA (reference sequence). CDR3 protein: CSAAGGTEAFF. DNA for the CDR3: TGCAGTGCTGCGGGTGGCACTGAAGCTTTCTTT.

The gene calls are TRBV30 and TRBJ2-1, with D perhaps TRBD2 (5 bases). V lost 2 bases to trimming and J lost 6 bases, with 14 bases between them. Per the germline V gene, CDR1 is GTSNPN and CDR2 is SVGIG (reference sequence). This CDR3 comprises 14 residues. CDR3 in DNA: TGTGCCTGGAGTTATTGGGAGTTTTCCAATGAGCAGTTCTTC. Translated, it gives CAWSYWEFSNEQFF.

J is TRBJ2-7 and V is TRBV27; 10 bases fit TRBD1. The J segment lost 2 bases and the V segment lost 6 bases, leaving 4 bases of the junction unmatched. The CDR3 consists of 14 residues. Germline assignment: CDR1 MNHEY and CDR2 SMNVEV (reference sequence). Here the CDR3 reads CASRPGQGPYEQYF. CDR3 nucleotides: TGTGCCAGCAGACCGGGACAGGGGCCCTACGAGCAGTACTTC.

Of note for this clone: One junction end does not reproduce the germline sequence, and a read error may be involved. This rearrangement joins TRBV6-5 to TRBJ1-6; 7 positions match TRBD1. CDR3 length: 15 residues. Germline V lookup: CDR1 MNHEY, CDR2 SVGAGI. CDR3 DNA: TGTGCCAGCAGTGACTCCGGGACAGATAATTCACCCCTCCACTTT. Residues: CASSDSGTDNSPLHF.

The genes are TRBV12-2 and TRBJ2-5; the table names TRBD2, a call not compared with the DNA. TRBV12-2 is given as a pseudogene. The CDR3 is 19 residues long. CDR3 nucleotide sequence: TGTGCAAGTCGCTTAGCGCCGGGACTAGCGGGGGGGCGGCAAGAGACCCAGTACTTC. Translated: CASRLAPGLAGGRQETQYF.

V usage is TRBV9 and J usage is TRBJ2-1, with 9 positions matching TRBD2. The germline V gene has CDR1 SGDLS and CDR2 YYNGEE. This CDR3 region has 16 residues. J gave up 6 bases and V 4 bases, and 11 bases lay outside the gene matches. The CDR3 is CASSPRLAGRINEQFF. The DNA for the CDR3 is TGTGCCAGCAGCCCCCGTCTAGCGGGGCGAATCAATGAGCAGTTCTTC.

The chain links TRBV6-1 to TRBJ2-7; tentative D call: TRBD1 (5 bases). The V gene's germline CDR1 is MNHNS and CDR2 SASEGT. V lost 0 bases and J 11 bases, leaving 14 bases between the germline ends. CDR3 size: 13 residues. The CDR3 DNA follows: TGTGCCAGCAGTGAAGCTGGGGCAGTATTCGAGTACTTC. This gives the protein CASSEAGAVFEYF.

The genes are TRBV19 and TRBJ2-3; the match to TRBD2 covers 7 bases. Germline CDR1 LNHDA, CDR2 SQIVND (reference sequence). The CDR3 extends over 14 amino acids. V trimming: 2 bases; J trimming: 7 bases; junction bases outside the gene matches: 6. The CDR3 bases are TGTGCCAGTAGTATAAGCGGGGCCCCCCATACGCAGTATTTT. It is translated as CASSISGAPHTQYF.

This rearrangement joins TRBV9 to TRBJ2-7; D is ambiguous. V lost 3 bases to trimming and J lost 5 bases, with 12 bases between them. Germline V CDR1 and CDR2: SGDLS, YYNGEE. This CDR3 is 13 amino acids long. The CDR3 DNA is TGTGCCAGCAGCGGACACAGTATCCACGAGCAGTACTTC. It specifies CASSGHSIHEQYF.

The J gene is TRBJ1-6, the V gene TRBV7-9; 7 bases map to TRBD1. The CDR3 loop spans 15 amino acids. V was pared by 3 bases and J by 7 bases, with 6 bases of the junction left unmatched. Germline CDR1 reads SEHNR; CDR2 reads FQNEAQ (reference sequence). The CDR3 loop reads CASSLWTGPNSPLHF. CDR3 nucleotide sequence: TGTGCCAGCAGCTTGTGGACAGGTCCAAATTCACCCCTCCACTTT. The variable domain in full, with the rest retrieved from reference TRBV7-9 and TRBJ1-6, is DTGVSQNPRHKITKRGQNVTFRCDPISEHNRLYWYRQTLGQGPEFLTYFQNEAQLEKSRLLSDRFSAERPKGSFSTLEIQRTEQGDSAMYLCASSLWTGPNSPLHFGNGTRLTVT.

J is TRBJ1-4 and V is TRBV5-8; D is unclear. The CDR3 covers 16 residues. Looked up from germline, CDR1 is SGHTS and CDR2 is YDEGEE. Trimming removed 1 base from V and 4 bases from J, with 14 bases in between. As DNA, the CDR3 is TGTGCCAGCAGCTTGCGTTTCCTGCGGATTAATGAAAAACTGTTTTTT. Protein product: CASSLRFLRINEKLFF.

The V call is TRBV9, the J call TRBJ1-2; D may be TRBD1 (5 bases). Germline loops: CDR1 SGDLS, CDR2 YYNGEE. With 0 bases removed from V and 4 bases from J, the gap between germline ends came to 10 bases. This CDR3 is 14 amino acids long. In DNA, the CDR3 is TGTGCCAGCAGCGTAGCTGACAGAAGCTATGGCTACACCTTC. This translates into CASSVADRSYGYTF.

The genes are TRBV15 and TRBJ1-2, with 7 bases identical to TRBD1. CDR3 length equals 14 residues. CDR1 and CDR2 (germline): LNHNV, YYDKDF (reference sequence). The V segment lost 0 bases and the J segment 7 bases; nucleotides outside the gene matches: 5. CDR3 region: CATSREQGVSGYTF. CDR3 sequence (DNA): TGTGCCACCAGCAGAGAGCAGGGGGTGAGTGGCTACACCTTC. Full variable domain (missing parts from reference TRBV15 and TRBJ1-2): DAMVIQNPRYQVTQFGKPVTLSCSQTLNHNVMYWYQQKSSQAPKLLFHYYDKDFNNEADTPDNFQSRRPNTSFCFLDIRSPGLGDTAMYLCATSREQGVSGYTFGSGTRLTVV.

The chain is built from TRBV7-3 and TRBJ2-3; 7 nucleotides line up with TRBD2. CDR1 is SGHTA and CDR2 is FQGTGA in the germline V gene. V lost 5 bases and J lost 1; bases outside the gene matches: 6. This CDR3 region has 15 residues. CDR3 region: CASSPSGIRTDTQYF. CDR3 bases: TGTGCCAGCAGCCCAAGCGGGATTCGCACAGATACGCAGTATTTT.

A few counts support this clone. V usage is TRBV9 and J usage is TRBJ2-1; D remains ambiguous. V was clipped by 4 bases and J by 0 bases, with 14 bases between them. This CDR3 is 16 amino acids long. Germline CDR1 SGDLS, CDR2 YYNGEE. The CDR3 region is CASSHLSWSSYNEQFF. The CDR3, as DNA: TGTGCCAGCAGCCACTTGAGCTGGAGCTCCTACAATGAGCAGTTCTTC.

In this sample, this clone turned up once. The V call is TRBV5-6, the J call TRBJ1-5; 8 bases agree with TRBD1. Trimming removed 3 bases from V and 6 bases from J; junction bases left unmatched: 11. The CDR3 runs 16 residues. Per germline, CDR1 SGHDT and CDR2 YYEEEE. In nucleotides, the CDR3 is TGTGCCAGCAGCTCACTAACGCAGGGGGCGGGTCAGCCCCAGCATTTT. This codes for CASSSLTQGAGQPQHF.

The chain joins TRBV9 to TRBJ2-7; no definite D call. Per germline, CDR1 SGDLS and CDR2 YYNGEE. The ends were cut back, 0 bases at V and 2 bases at J, with 6 bases in the middle. The CDR3 has 13 amino acids. CDR3 nucleotides: TGTGCCAGCAGCGTAGCAGATACCTACGAGCAGTACTTC. Protein: CASSVADTYEQYF.

The chain combines TRBV13 with TRBJ2-1, with D perhaps TRBD1 or TRBD2 (5 bases each). Germline V gene sequence: CDR1 PRHDT, CDR2 FYEKMQ (reference sequence). Trimming shortened V by 5 bases and J by 0 bases, and 11 bases separated the two germline ends. This CDR3 comprises 15 residues. The CDR3 loop reads CASSLAGISYNEQFF. DNA for the CDR3: TGTGCCAGCAGCCTAGCAGGGATCTCCTACAATGAGCAGTTCTTC.